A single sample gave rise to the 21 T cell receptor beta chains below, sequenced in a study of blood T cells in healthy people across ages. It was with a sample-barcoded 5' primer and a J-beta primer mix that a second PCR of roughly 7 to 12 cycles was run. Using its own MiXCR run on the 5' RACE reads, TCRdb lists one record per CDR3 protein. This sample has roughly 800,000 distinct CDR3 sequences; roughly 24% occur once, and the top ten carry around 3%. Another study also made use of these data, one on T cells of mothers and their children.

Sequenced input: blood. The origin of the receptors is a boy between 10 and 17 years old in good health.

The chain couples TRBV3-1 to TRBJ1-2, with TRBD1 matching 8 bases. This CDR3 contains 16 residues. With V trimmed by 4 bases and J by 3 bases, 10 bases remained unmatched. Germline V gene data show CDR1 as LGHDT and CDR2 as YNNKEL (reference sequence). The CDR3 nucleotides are TGTGCCAGCAGCCCCATCCAAGGACAGGGCGACTATGGCTACACCTTC. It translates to CASSPIQGQGDYGYTF.

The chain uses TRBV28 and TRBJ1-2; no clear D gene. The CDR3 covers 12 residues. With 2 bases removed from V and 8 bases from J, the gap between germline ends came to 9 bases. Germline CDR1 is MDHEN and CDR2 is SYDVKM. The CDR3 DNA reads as TGTGCCAGCAGTTTAATTGGACCGGGCTACACCTTC. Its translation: CASSLIGPGYTF.

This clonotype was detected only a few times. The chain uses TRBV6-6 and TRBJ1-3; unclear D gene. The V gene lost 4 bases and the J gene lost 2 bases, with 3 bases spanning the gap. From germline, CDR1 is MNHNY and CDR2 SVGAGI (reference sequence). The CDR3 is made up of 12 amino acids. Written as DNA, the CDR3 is TGTGCCAGCAGTTCGGCTGGAAACACCATATATTTT. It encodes CASSSAGNTIYF.

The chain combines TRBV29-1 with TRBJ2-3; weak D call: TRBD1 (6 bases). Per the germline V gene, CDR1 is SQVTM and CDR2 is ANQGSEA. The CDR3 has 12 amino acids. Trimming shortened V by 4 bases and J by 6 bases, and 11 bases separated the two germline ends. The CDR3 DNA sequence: TGCAGCGTTGGTAGGGGGTATGATACGCAGTATTTT. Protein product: CSVGRGYDTQYF.

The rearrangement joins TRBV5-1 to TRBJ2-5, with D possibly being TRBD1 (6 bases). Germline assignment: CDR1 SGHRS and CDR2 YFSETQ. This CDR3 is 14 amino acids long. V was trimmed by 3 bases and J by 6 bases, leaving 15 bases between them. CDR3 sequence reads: CASSSQGEAKTQYF. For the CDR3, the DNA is TGCGCCAGCAGCTCACAGGGAGAGGCCAAGACCCAGTACTTC.

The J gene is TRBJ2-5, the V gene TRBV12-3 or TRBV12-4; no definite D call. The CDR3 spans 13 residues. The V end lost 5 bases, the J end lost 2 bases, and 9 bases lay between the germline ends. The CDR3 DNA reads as TGTGCCAGCAGTACCGGGCATCAAGAGACCCAGTACTTC. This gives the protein CASSTGHQETQYF.

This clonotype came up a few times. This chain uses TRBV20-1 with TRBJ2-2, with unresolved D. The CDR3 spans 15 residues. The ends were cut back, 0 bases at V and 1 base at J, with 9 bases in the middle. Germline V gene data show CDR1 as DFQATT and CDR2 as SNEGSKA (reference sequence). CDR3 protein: CSARDSGVNTGELFF. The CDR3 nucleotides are TGCAGTGCTAGAGATTCAGGCGTGAACACCGGGGAGCTGTTTTTT.

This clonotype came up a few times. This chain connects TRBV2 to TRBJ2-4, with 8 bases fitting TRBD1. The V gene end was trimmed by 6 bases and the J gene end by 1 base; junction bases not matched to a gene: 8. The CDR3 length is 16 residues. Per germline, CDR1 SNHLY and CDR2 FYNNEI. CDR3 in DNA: TGTGCCAGCAGCCGCAGGGGGCCGATGGCCAAAAACATTCAGTACTTC. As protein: CASSRRGPMAKNIQYF.

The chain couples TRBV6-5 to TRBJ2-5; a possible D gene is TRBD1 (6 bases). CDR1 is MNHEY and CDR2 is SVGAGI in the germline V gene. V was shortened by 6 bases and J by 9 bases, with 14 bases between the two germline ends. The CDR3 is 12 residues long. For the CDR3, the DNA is TGTGCCAGCAGAAACCAGGGGACGGCCCAGTACTTC. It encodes CASRNQGTAQYF.

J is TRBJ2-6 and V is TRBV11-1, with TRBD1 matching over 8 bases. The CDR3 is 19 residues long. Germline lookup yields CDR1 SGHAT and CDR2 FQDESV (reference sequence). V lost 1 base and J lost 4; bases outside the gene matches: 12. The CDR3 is CASSLGPRGRLGGANVLTF. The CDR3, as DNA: TGTGCCAGCAGCTTAGGGCCCAGGGGGCGCCTCGGAGGGGCCAACGTCCTGACTTTC.

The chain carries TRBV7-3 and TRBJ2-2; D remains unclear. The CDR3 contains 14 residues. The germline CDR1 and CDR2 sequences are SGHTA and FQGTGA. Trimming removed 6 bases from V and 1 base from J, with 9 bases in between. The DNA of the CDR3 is TGTGCCAGCAGTTCCGGACGGAACACCGGGGAGCTGTTTTTT. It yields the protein CASSSGRNTGELFF.

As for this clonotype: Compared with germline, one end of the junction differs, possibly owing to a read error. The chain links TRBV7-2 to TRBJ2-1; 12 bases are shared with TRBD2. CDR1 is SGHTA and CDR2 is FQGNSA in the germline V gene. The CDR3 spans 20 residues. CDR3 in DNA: TGTGCCGGCAGCTTAGGGCCCACCGGACTAGCGGGGTTCACCTACAATGAGCAGTTCTTC. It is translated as CAGSLGPTGLAGFTYNEQFF. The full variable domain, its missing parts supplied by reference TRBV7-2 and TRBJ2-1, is GAGVSQSPSNKVTEKGKDVELRCDPISGHTALYWYRQSLGQGLEFLIYFQGNSAPDKSGLPSDRFSAERTGGSVSTLTIQRTQQEDSAVYLCAGSLGPTGLAGFTYNEQFFGPGTRLTVL.

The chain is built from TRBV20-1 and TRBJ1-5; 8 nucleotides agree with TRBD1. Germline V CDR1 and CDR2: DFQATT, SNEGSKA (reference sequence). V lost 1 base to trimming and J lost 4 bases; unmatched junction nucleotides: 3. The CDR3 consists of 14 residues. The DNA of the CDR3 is TGCAGTGCTAGAGGGGGACAGGCGAATCAGCCCCAGCATTTT. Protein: CSARGGQANQPQHF.

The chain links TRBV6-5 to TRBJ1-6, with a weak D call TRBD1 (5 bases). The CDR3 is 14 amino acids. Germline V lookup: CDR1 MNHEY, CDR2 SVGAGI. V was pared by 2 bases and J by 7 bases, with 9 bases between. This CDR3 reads CASSYSDSNSPLHF. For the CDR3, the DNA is TGTGCCAGCAGTTACAGTGACAGCAATTCACCCCTCCACTTT.

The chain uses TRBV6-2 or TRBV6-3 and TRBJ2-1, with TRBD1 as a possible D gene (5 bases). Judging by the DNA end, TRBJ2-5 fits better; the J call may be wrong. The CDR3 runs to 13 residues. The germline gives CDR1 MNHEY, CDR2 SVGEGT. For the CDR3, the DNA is TGTGCCAGCAGTTGGGCAGACAGACGGTCCCAGTACTTC. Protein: CASSWADRRSQYF.

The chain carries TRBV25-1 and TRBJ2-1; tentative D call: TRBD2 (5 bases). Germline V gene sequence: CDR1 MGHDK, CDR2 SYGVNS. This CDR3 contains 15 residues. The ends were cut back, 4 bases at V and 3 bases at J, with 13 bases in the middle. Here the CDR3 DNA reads TGTGCCAGCAGTGCTGCAGAGGGCTTCTACAATGAGCAGTTCTTC. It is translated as CASSAAEGFYNEQFF.

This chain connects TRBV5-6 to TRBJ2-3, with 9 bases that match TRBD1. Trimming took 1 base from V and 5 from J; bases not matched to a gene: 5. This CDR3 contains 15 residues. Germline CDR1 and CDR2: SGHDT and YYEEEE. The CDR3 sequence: CASSLTGGAKDTQYF. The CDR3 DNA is TGTGCCAGCAGCTTGACAGGGGGCGCGAAAGATACGCAGTATTTT.

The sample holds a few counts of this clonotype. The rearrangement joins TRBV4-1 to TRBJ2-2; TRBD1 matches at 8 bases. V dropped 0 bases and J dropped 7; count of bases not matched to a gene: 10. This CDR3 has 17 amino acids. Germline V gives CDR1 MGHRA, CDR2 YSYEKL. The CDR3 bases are TGCGCCAGCAGCCAAGATCGGGCAGGGGGCGAGAACGGGGAGCTGTTTTTT. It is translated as CASSQDRAGGENGELFF.

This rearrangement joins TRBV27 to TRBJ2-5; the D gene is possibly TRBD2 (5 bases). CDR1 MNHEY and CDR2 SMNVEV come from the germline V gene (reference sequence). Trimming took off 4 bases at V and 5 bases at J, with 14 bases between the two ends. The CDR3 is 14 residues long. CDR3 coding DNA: TGTGCCAGCAGTTCCCGGCATTCGGGGGAGACCCAGTACTTC. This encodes CASSSRHSGETQYF.

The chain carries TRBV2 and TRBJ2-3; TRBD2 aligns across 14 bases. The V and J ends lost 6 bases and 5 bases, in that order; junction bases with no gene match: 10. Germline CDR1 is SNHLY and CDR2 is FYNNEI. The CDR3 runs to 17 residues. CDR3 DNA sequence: TGTGCCAGCAGCTTCGGAATCGGGACTAGCGGGGGAGATACGCAGTATTTT. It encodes CASSFGIGTSGGDTQYF.

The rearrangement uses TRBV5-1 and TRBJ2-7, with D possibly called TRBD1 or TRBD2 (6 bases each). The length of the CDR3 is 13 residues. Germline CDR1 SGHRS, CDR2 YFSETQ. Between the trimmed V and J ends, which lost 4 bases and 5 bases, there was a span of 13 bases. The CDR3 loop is CASSEQGGDEQYF. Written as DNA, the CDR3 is TGCGCCAGCAGCGAACAGGGCGGGGACGAGCAGTACTTC.